These 15 T cell receptor beta chains originate from one sample sequenced in a study of CDR3 diversity in severe acne. TCRdb re-called the PCR reads through MiXCR, storing one row per CDR3 protein. The profile shows around 94,000 distinct CDR3 sequences, roughly half of them singletons. The sample was blood. Receptor source: a male donor with acne.

The chain carries TRBV6-2 or TRBV6-3 and TRBJ2-6, with 7 bases matching TRBD1. The CDR3 covers 19 residues. Germline-derived CDR1 and CDR2 are MNHEY and SVGEGT. With 0 bases clipped from V and 0 bases from J, the junction kept 8 bases outside the gene matches. Written as DNA, the CDR3 is TGTGCCAGCAGTTACTCGACAGGGCCTAACTTCTCTGGGGCCAACGTCCTGACTTTC. Encoded protein: CASSYSTGPNFSGANVLTF.

At least ten counts were recorded for this clonotype. The rearrangement uses TRBV6-6 and TRBJ2-7; D not certain. Germline CDR1 is MNHNY and CDR2 is SVGAGI (reference sequence). This CDR3 is 16 amino acids long. With 2 bases removed from V and 2 bases from J, the gap between germline ends came to 16 bases. The CDR3: CASSYEAFEITYEQYF. In DNA form, the CDR3 reads TGTGCCAGCAGTTACGAGGCTTTTGAAATTACCTACGAGCAGTACTTC.

This clonotype was observed many times. The chain joins TRBV6-1 to TRBJ2-7; tentatively, D is TRBD1 or TRBD2 (5 bases each). Trimming removed 6 bases at V and 0 bases at J, with 6 bases between. The CDR3 consists of 12 residues. Germline CDR1 MNHNS, CDR2 SASEGT. The CDR3 DNA is TGTGCCAGCAGGGGGGACTCCTACGAGCAGTACGTC. Translating it yields CASRGDSYEQYV.

A note on this clonotype: A clone one base away is much larger, so this may be a read error. The gene calls are TRBV6-6 and TRBJ2-3; a possible D gene is TRBD2 (5 bases). The CDR3 is made up of 15 amino acids. The V end was cut by 6 bases, the J end by 8 bases, with 21 bases between. Germline CDR1 reads MNHNY; CDR2 reads SVGAGI (reference sequence). CDR3 region: CASRTRTSERGTQYF. The CDR3, as DNA: TGTGCCAGCAGAACTAGGACCTCGGAACGGGGTACGCAGTATTTT.

In this sample, this clonotype turned up a few times. The V and J genes are TRBV27 and TRBJ2-7; perhaps D is TRBD1 or TRBD2 (6 bases each). This CDR3 has 15 residues. Germline CDR1 MNHEY, CDR2 SMNVEV (reference sequence). V dropped 4 bases and J dropped 4 bases, with 17 bases sitting between them. CDR3 sequence: CASSSTPGGGYEQYF. The CDR3 DNA is TGTGCCAGCAGTTCGACCCCCGGGGGCGGATACGAGCAGTACTTC.

This clonotype appeared once. The rearrangement joins TRBV19 to TRBJ1-2, with D possibly matching TRBD1 (5 bases). Germline CDR1 and CDR2: LNHDA and SQIVND (reference sequence). The ends were cut back, 7 bases at V and 2 bases at J, with 26 bases in the middle. This CDR3 contains 18 residues. CDR3 coding DNA: TGTGCCAGTACCACACGGCGTGCGCTTGAGGGGCGCAACTATGGCTACACCTTC. Translating gives CASTTRRALEGRNYGYTF.

This clonotype was observed a single time. The germline gene is not matched at one end of the junction; a read error may be the cause. The V and J genes are TRBV15 and TRBJ1-1; D unresolved. Per the germline V gene, CDR1 is LNHNV and CDR2 is YYDKDF (reference sequence). The CDR3 length is 15 residues. This CDR3 is CATSIRRETNAEAFF. Here the CDR3 DNA reads TGTGCCACCAGCATACGGAGGGAAACGAACGCTGAAGCTTTCTTT. Full variable domain (missing parts from reference TRBV15 and TRBJ1-1): DAMVIQNPRYQVTQFGKPVTLSCSQTLNHNVMYWYQQKSSQAPKLLFHYYDKDFNNEADTPDNFQSRRPNTSFCFLDIRSPGLGDTAMYLCATSIRRETNAEAFFGQGTRLTVV.

This clonotype appeared many times. The rearrangement uses TRBV20-1 and TRBJ2-1; 7 nucleotides line up with TRBD2. CDR1 is DFQATT, CDR2 SNEGSKA, per germline (reference sequence). The CDR3 runs 15 residues. After removal of 6 bases from V and 4 bases from J, the junction contained 12 bases not matched to a gene. The CDR3: CSAPIGEGGYNEQFF. Written as DNA, the CDR3 is TGCAGTGCCCCTATCGGGGAGGGAGGTTACAATGAGCAGTTCTTC.

The J gene is TRBJ2-7, the V gene TRBV20-1; 7 nucleotides align to TRBD1. The CDR3 runs to 13 residues. Germline assignment: CDR1 DFQATT and CDR2 SNEGSKA (reference sequence). Trimming removed 5 bases from V and 2 bases from J; junction bases left unmatched: 6. The CDR3 region is CSAPTTGTYEQYF. CDR3 DNA sequence: TGCAGTGCTCCTACGACAGGGACCTACGAGCAGTACTTC.

Sample share makes this clonotype medium-sized. This chain's CDR3 is CASSAGGHNEQFF. The CDR3 DNA is TGTGCCAGTAGTGCGGGAGGTCACAATGAGCAGTTCTTC. The chain links TRBV19 to TRBJ2-1, with TRBD2 matching 8 bases. In germline, CDR1 is LNHDA, CDR2 SQIVND (reference sequence). The CDR3 length is 13 residues. V gave up 5 bases and J gave up 5 bases; unmatched junction bases: 2.

The V gene is TRBV15, the J gene TRBJ2-2; D assignment may be TRBD1 or TRBD2 (5 bases each). The CDR3 is made up of 14 amino acids. Looked up from germline, CDR1 is LNHNV and CDR2 is YYDKDF (reference sequence). Trimming stripped 10 bases from V and 6 bases from J, with 18 bases between. In DNA form, the CDR3 reads TGTGCCAGCAGTTCATCGGGACGACCCGGGGAGCTGTTTTTT. Protein: CASSSSGRPGELFF.

The chain recombines TRBV15 with TRBJ2-1; maybe TRBD2 (5 bases). V lost 3 bases to trimming and J lost 11 bases, with 47 bases between them. CDR1 and CDR2 from the germline V gene are LNHNV and YYDKDF (reference sequence). The CDR3 consists of 24 residues. The CDR3 region has the DNA TGTGCCACCAGCAGGGACCTAGTCGCCGACACACACACCAGCAGCCAAGCCGGGGTGCCCCAGCAGTTCTTC. It codes for CATSRDLVADTHTSSQAGVPQQFF.

The CDR3: CASSEANEQYF. The CDR3 DNA reads as TGCGCCAGCAGTGAGGCAAACGAGCAGTACTTC. The chain links TRBV10-2 to TRBJ2-7; D remains ambiguous. V shed 2 bases and J shed 5 bases, with 4 bases lying between them. The CDR3 runs to 11 residues. Germline values: CDR1 WSHSY, CDR2 SAAADI.

This clonotype was observed many times. The V gene is TRBV6-1, the J gene TRBJ2-6, with D uncertain. Trimming stripped 0 bases from V and 3 bases from J, with 6 bases between. The V gene's germline CDR1 is MNHNS and CDR2 SASEGT. The CDR3 has 15 residues. CDR3 sequence: CASSEAGYGANVLTF. The CDR3, as DNA: TGTGCCAGCAGTGAAGCTGGGTATGGGGCCAACGTCCTGACTTTC.

The CDR3 sequence: CASSRTGQNTGELFF. Here the CDR3 DNA reads TGTGCCAGCAGCCGAACCGGACAGAACACCGGGGAGCTGTTTTTT. The chain is built from TRBV11-1 and TRBJ2-2; the D gene is possibly TRBD1 (5 bases). Per germline, CDR1 SGHAT and CDR2 FQDESV (reference sequence). This CDR3 is built from 15 residues. V was cut by 5 bases and J by 1 base, with 11 bases left in between.